These 24 T cell receptor beta chains originate from one sample sequenced in a study of cytomegalovirus exposure and HLA in healthy donors. PCR used 60 Vbeta primers and 13 Jbeta primers. TCRdb's copy holds only in-frame clones and misses some; the assay was immunoSEQ multiplex PCR. Of about 54,000 clones in the sample, roughly 85% are singletons; the top ten hold under 3.5%. Sample: PBMCs. The source of these receptors is a woman younger than 35 in good health and CMV-seronegative.

DNA of the CDR3: TGTGCCAGCAGCGTCCTGACAAGCCCCACAGATACGCAGTATTTT. This codes for CASSVLTSPTDTQYF. This rearrangement joins TRBV9 to TRBJ2-3; the D is unclear. CDR1 and CDR2 from the germline V gene are SGDLS and YYNGEE. The CDR3 runs 15 residues. V was shortened by 2 bases and J by 2 bases, with 12 bases between the two germline ends.

The chain recombines TRBV27 with TRBJ1-5; perhaps TRBD1 as D (5 bases). V was cut by 2 bases and J by 8 bases, with 13 bases left in between. This CDR3 has 14 residues. Germline values: CDR1 MNHEY, CDR2 SMNVEV (reference sequence). CDR3 amino acids: CASSLVAGREPQHF. CDR3 coding DNA: TGTGCCAGCAGTTTAGTCGCAGGGCGAGAGCCCCAGCATTTT.

The chain couples TRBV20-1 to TRBJ2-2; a weak D match, TRBD1 (5 bases). The germline CDR1 and CDR2 sequences are DFQATT and SNEGSKA (reference sequence). The length of the CDR3 is 10 residues. V was pared by 6 bases and J by 15 bases, with 14 bases between. The DNA for the CDR3 is TGCAGTGCCCTGGACAAGGCGGTGTTTTTT. This translates into CSALDKAVFF.

The rearrangement uses TRBV10-3 and TRBJ2-5; 7 bases line up with TRBD1. Matching the DNA end better, TRBJ2-7 makes the J call doubtful. The CDR3 is 13 amino acids. The germline CDR1 and CDR2 sequences are ENHRY and SYGVKD. CDR3 protein: CAISTGQAYEQYF. The CDR3 region has the DNA TGTGCCATCAGTACCGGACAGGCCTACGAGCAGTACTTC.

The V gene is TRBV27, the J gene TRBJ2-2; TRBD1 might be the D (6 bases). V was shortened by 8 bases and J by 2 bases, with 15 bases between the two germline ends. CDR1 and CDR2 from the germline V gene are MNHEY and SMNVEV (reference sequence). The CDR3 runs to 15 residues. The CDR3 bases are TGTGCCAGCGCGTTCCCAGGGGTTAACACCGGGGAGCTGTTTTTT. This encodes CASAFPGVNTGELFF.

The J gene is TRBJ2-2, the V gene TRBV6-1, with TRBD2 matching 8 bases. This CDR3 has 15 residues. Germline-derived CDR1 and CDR2 are MNHNS and SASEGT. V was pared by 4 bases and J by 3 bases, with 4 bases of the junction left unmatched. The CDR3 spells CASSVGTSDTGELFF. The CDR3 DNA is TGTGCCAGCAGTGTCGGGACTAGTGACACCGGGGAGCTGTTTTTT.

There are a few counts of this clone. The chain couples TRBV5-1 to TRBJ2-1, with 10 bases that match TRBD2. V lost 3 bases, J lost 4 bases, and 7 bases stayed unmatched. The germline V gene has CDR1 SGHRS and CDR2 YFSETQ. CDR3 length equals 16 residues. In DNA, the CDR3 is TGCGCCAGCAGCTACGGACTAGCGGTAAGATACAATGAGCAGTTCTTC. Translation: CASSYGLAVRYNEQFF.

The J gene is TRBJ2-1, the V gene TRBV9, with 7 bases matching TRBD2. Germline-derived CDR1 and CDR2 are SGDLS and YYNGEE. J gave up 8 bases and V 4 bases, and 18 bases lay outside the gene matches. The CDR3 extends over 17 amino acids. As DNA, the CDR3 is TGTGCCAGCAGCTCCGAGGGGCTGGGCGGGAGAGTGGATGAGCAGTTCTTC. Translated, it gives CASSSEGLGGRVDEQFF.

V and J are TRBV28 and TRBJ2-5; a possible D gene is TRBD2 (6 bases). Germline lookup yields CDR1 MDHEN and CDR2 SYDVKM. CDR3 size: 12 residues. The V end lost 5 bases, the J end lost 7 bases, and 11 bases lay between the germline ends. CDR3 bases: TGTGCCAGCAGTCTACTGGGGGGGACCCAGTACTTC. It codes for CASSLLGGTQYF.

The genes are TRBV11-2 and TRBJ1-1; D call uncertain. V dropped 1 base and J dropped 6 bases, with 6 bases sitting between them. Germline V gene lookup returns CDR1 SGHAT and CDR2 FQNNGV. The CDR3 is made up of 12 amino acids. CDR3 in amino acids: CASSLVAAEAFF. The CDR3, as DNA: TGTGCCAGCAGCTTAGTGGCAGCTGAAGCTTTCTTT.

The chain combines TRBV7-6 with TRBJ2-1; 7 bases fit TRBD2. Trimming cost V 2 bases and J 0 bases; bases outside gene matches: 4. CDR3 length equals 16 residues. Per germline, CDR1 SGHVS and CDR2 FNYEAQ. CDR3 bases: TGTGCCAGCAGCTTACTAGCGGAGATCTCCTACAATGAGCAGTTCTTC. It is translated as CASSLLAEISYNEQFF.

This chain joins TRBV5-8 and TRBJ2-7; D is perhaps TRBD2 (6 bases). The CDR3 runs 15 residues. V lost 3 bases and J lost 3, with 16 bases in between. The germline V gene has CDR1 SGHTS and CDR2 YDEGEE. In DNA, the CDR3 is TGTGCCAGCAGCTCCCGACTCACGCGGGGCTACGAGCAGTACTTC. It encodes CASSSRLTRGYEQYF.

This clone was seen a single time. This chain connects TRBV5-1 to TRBJ1-1; D is perhaps TRBD1 (5 bases). V gave up 0 bases and J gave up 5 bases, with 14 bases separating them. This CDR3 contains 15 residues. From germline, CDR1 is SGHRS and CDR2 YFSETQ. The CDR3 sequence is CASSLVRGKKTEAFF. The CDR3 coding sequence is TGCGCCAGCAGCTTGGTAAGGGGTAAGAAAACTGAAGCTTTCTTT.

In its sample, this clone was seen a few times. The rearrangement joins TRBV6-1 to TRBJ2-2, with 7 bases matching TRBD2. Germline CDR1 and CDR2: MNHNS and SASEGT. J was trimmed by 4 bases and V by 1 base; bases with no gene match: 3. The CDR3 totals 15 residues. In DNA, the CDR3 is TGTGCCAGCAGTGAAGAACTAGCGAGCACCGGGGAGCTGTTTTTT. Translated, it gives CASSEELASTGELFF.

This chain connects TRBV10-2 to TRBJ1-1; 8 nucleotides line up with TRBD1. V dropped 6 bases and J dropped 3; count of bases not matched to a gene: 3. There are 13 residues in the CDR3. Germline-derived CDR1 and CDR2 are WSHSY and SAAADI. The CDR3 protein is CASRGQVDTEAFF. The CDR3 DNA is TGCGCCAGCAGGGGACAGGTGGACACTGAAGCTTTCTTT.

J is TRBJ1-1 and V is TRBV6-1; a possible D gene is TRBD1 (5 bases). Germline V CDR1 and CDR2: MNHNS, SASEGT. Trimming left V 5 bases short and J 7 bases short, with 14 bases between. The CDR3 spans 13 residues. CDR3 DNA: TGTGCCAGCAGTACCCAGGGCAAGGGTGAAGCTTTCTTT. This gives the protein CASSTQGKGEAFF.

The gene calls are TRBV11-3 and TRBJ2-2; TRBD2 matches at 7 bases. The CDR3 loop spans 15 amino acids. V lost 5 bases to trimming and J lost 4 bases; unmatched junction nucleotides: 7. Germline CDR1 and CDR2: SGHNT and YENEEA. The CDR3: CASSRGLRGTGELFF. The CDR3 DNA follows: TGTGCCAGCAGCCGGGGACTACGGGGCACCGGGGAGCTGTTTTTT.

The sample holds a few counts of this clone. The genes are TRBV25-1 and TRBJ1-5, with a weak D call TRBD1 (5 bases). This CDR3 contains 16 residues. Trimming removed 1 base at V and 0 bases at J, with 10 bases between. Looked up from germline, CDR1 is MGHDK and CDR2 is SYGVNS. CDR3 sequence reads: CASSEWSDNSNQPQHF. CDR3 nucleotides: TGTGCCAGCAGTGAATGGTCGGACAATAGCAATCAGCCCCAGCATTTT.

The rearrangement uses TRBV5-1 and TRBJ2-3; D call uncertain. Germline lookup yields CDR1 SGHRS and CDR2 YFSETQ. The CDR3 has 18 amino acids. Trimming took off 0 bases at V and 0 bases at J, with 17 bases between the two ends. In DNA, the CDR3 is TGCGCCAGCAGCTTGGCCATTATTTCAGCGCTAAGCACAGATACGCAGTATTTT. Its protein product is CASSLAIISALSTDTQYF.

This clone has just a few counts. This chain connects TRBV11-2 to TRBJ1-4; D is unresolved. Germline CDR1 SGHAT, CDR2 FQNNGV. V lost 4 bases, J lost 7 bases, and 16 bases lay in between. The length of the CDR3 is 15 residues. The CDR3 bases are TGTGCCAGCAGCTCGGGAAAAGGGCTAGGTGAAAAACTGTTTTTT. Translation gives CASSSGKGLGEKLFF.

The V call is TRBV27, the J call TRBJ2-5; the match to TRBD2 covers 11 bases. Per germline, CDR1 MNHEY and CDR2 SMNVEV (reference sequence). This CDR3 contains 15 residues. Trimming cost V 3 bases and J 5 bases; bases outside gene matches: 5. CDR3 region: CASSLGTSGRETQYF. The CDR3 bases are TGTGCCAGCAGTTTGGGGACTAGCGGTCGGGAGACCCAGTACTTC.

Worth noting for this clone: Other DNA sequences in the same sample also yield this CDR3. The chain carries TRBV5-6 and TRBJ2-1; D is unclear. Trimming took off 0 bases at V and 9 bases at J, with 4 bases between the two ends. Germline lookup yields CDR1 SGHDT and CDR2 YYEEEE. This CDR3 has 11 amino acids. The chain's CDR3 is CASSLAVEQFF. DNA for the CDR3: TGTGCCAGCAGCTTGGCCGTTGAGCAGTTCTTC.

CDR3 region: CASSRDRVIGQPQHF. CDR3 sequence (DNA): TGTGCCAGCAGCCGGGACAGGGTGATAGGTCAGCCCCAGCATTTT. The chain employs TRBV11-2 and TRBJ1-5; TRBD1 aligns across 9 bases. The CDR3 is 15 amino acids. Per germline, CDR1 SGHAT and CDR2 FQNNGV. Trimming removed 5 bases from V and 6 bases from J; junction bases left unmatched: 8. Full variable domain (outside the CDR3, taken from reference TRBV11-2 and TRBJ1-5): EAGVAQSPRYKIIEKRQSVAFWCNPISGHATLYWYQQILGQGPKLLIQFQNNGVVDDSQLPKDRFSAERLKGVDSTLKIQPAKLEDSAVYLCASSRDRVIGQPQHFGDGTRLSIL.

The chain recombines TRBV10-2 with TRBJ2-1; weak D call: TRBD2 (6 bases). V dropped 2 bases and J dropped 9 bases, with 11 bases sitting between them. This CDR3 comprises 13 residues. From germline, CDR1 is WSHSY and CDR2 SAAADI. The CDR3 DNA reads as TGCGCCAGCAGTGAGACTAGCCCGAGTGAGCAGTTCTTC. It translates to CASSETSPSEQFF.